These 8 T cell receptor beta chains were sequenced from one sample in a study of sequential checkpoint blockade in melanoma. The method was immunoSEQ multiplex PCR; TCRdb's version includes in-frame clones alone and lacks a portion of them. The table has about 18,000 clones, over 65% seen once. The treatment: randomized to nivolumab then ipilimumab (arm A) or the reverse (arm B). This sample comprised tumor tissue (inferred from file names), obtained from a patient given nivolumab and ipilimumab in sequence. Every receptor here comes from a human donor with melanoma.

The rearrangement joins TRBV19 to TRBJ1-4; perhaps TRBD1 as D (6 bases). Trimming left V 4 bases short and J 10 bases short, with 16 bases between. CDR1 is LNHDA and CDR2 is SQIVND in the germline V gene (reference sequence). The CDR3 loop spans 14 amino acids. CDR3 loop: CASSTPGVPGKLFF. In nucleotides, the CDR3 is TGTGCCAGTAGTACTCCAGGGGTACCTGGAAAACTGTTTTTT.

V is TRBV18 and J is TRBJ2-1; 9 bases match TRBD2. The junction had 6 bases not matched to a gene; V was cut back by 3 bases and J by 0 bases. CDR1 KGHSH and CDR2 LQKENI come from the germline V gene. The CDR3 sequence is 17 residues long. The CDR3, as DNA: TGTGCCAGCTCACCTAGGACTAGCGCCCGCTCCTACAATGAGCAGTTCTTC. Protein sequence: CASSPRTSARSYNEQFF.

This chain's CDR3 is CAWSPHPSGAWNEQFF. CDR3 in DNA: TGTGCCTGGAGTCCCCACCCTTCGGGAGCTTGGAATGAGCAGTTCTTC. The rearrangement uses TRBV30 and TRBJ2-1; D perhaps matches TRBD2 (6 bases). Germline CDR1 reads GTSNPN; CDR2 reads SVGIG (reference sequence). The CDR3 runs 16 residues. Trimming stripped 2 bases from V and 7 bases from J, with 21 bases between.

CDR3 bases: TGTGCCAGCAGTGAAGGCAGTTGGAACACTGAAGCTTTCTTT. Amino acids: CASSEGSWNTEAFF. The V and J genes are TRBV6-1 and TRBJ1-1; D gene ambiguous. V gave up 1 base and J gave up 1 base, with 7 bases separating them. Germline CDR1 is MNHNS and CDR2 is SASEGT. CDR3 length: 14 residues.

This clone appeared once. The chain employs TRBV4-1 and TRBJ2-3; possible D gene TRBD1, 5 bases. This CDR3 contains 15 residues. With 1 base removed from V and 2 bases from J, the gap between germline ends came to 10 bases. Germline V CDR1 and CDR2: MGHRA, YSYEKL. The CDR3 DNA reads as TGCGCCAGCAGCCAAGGGACATTAAACACAGATACGCAGTATTTT. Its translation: CASSQGTLNTDTQYF.

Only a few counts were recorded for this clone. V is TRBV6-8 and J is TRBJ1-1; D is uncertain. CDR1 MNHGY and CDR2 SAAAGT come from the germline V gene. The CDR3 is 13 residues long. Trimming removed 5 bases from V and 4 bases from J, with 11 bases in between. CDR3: CASSVLLSTEAFF. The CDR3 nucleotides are TGTGCCAGCAGTGTTCTATTGAGCACTGAAGCTTTCTTT.

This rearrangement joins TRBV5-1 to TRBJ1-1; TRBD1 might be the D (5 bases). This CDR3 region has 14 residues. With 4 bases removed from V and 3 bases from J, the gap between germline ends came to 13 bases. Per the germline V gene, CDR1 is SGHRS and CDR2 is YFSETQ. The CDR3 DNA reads TGCGCCAGCAGCCGTGATCGGGGGGACACTGAAGCTTTCTTT. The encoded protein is CASSRDRGDTEAFF.

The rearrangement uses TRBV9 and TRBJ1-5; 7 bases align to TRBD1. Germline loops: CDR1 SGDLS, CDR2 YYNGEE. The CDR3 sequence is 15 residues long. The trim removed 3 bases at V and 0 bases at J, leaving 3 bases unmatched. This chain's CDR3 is CASSEGQISNQPQHF. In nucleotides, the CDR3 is TGTGCCAGCAGCGAGGGACAGATTAGCAATCAGCCCCAGCATTTT.